Here is one T cell receptor beta chain with its context. The source of the sample is a study of blood T cell repertoires in COVID-19. TCRdb keeps only in-frame clones here, not all; method: immunoSEQ multiplex PCR. The data show 250,000 or so clones, roughly 85% seen once. Exposed study participants had met a COVID-19 case within 2 weeks before entry. Germline CDR1 SQVTM, CDR2 ANQGSEA. The CDR3 spans 13 residues. The junction had 4 bases not matched to a gene; V was cut back by 4 bases and J by 4 bases. Input material: PBMCs or T cells enriched from blood (not recorded which). The rearrangement links TRBV29-1 to TRBJ1-2, with 9 bases that match TRBD1. This clonotype was sampled from a middle-aged woman who had been exposed to COVID-19. CDR3 protein: CSVGGQGTYGYTF. CDR3 nucleotides: TGCAGCGTTGGGGGACAGGGAACCTATGGCTACACCTTC. Variable domain in full (rest from reference TRBV29-1 and TRBJ1-2): SAVISQKPSRDICQRGTSLTIQCQVDSQVTMMFWYRQQPGQSLTLIATANQGSEATYESGFVIDKFPISRPNLTFSTLTVSNMSPEDSSIYLCSVGGQGTYGYTFGSGTRLTVV.